The present entry profiles one T cell receptor (beta chain) with its context. Antigen specificity is unknown. The source of the sample is a study of cytomegalovirus exposure and HLA in healthy donors. Study summary: In an earlier analysis, around 120 million unique TCR beta sequences were found from 150 million to 200 million T cells.

CDR3 size: 13 residues. The germline V gene encodes CDR1 SNHLY and CDR2 FYNNEI. Trimming took 10 bases from V and 4 from J; bases not matched to a gene: 9. Study-wide findings and caveats: The authors later found TCR association rates varying by HLA locus, with DRB1 most and HLA-C fewest.

Amplification used 60 Vbeta primers and 13 Jbeta primers. The authors' processing: An analysis that came later counted 80 million or so unique TCR beta chains, approximately 11 million shared. TCRdb keeps only in-frame clones here, not all; method: immunoSEQ multiplex PCR. The V and J calls and clone size come from that table; D and trimming were worked out from the DNA. Found here are roughly 150,000 clones, around 80% of them singletons; the top ten hold approximately 2.4%. This clonotype was sampled from a male donor in good health and CMV-seronegative. The chain combines TRBV2 with TRBJ2-7, with 8 bases fitting TRBD1. The sequenced material came from PBMCs. CDR3 residues: CATAGQVSYEQYF. The CDR3 nucleotides are TGTGCCACCGCGGGACAGGTCTCATACGAGCAGTACTTC.